This T cell receptor (beta chain) was found in a study of blood T cell repertoires in COVID-19. Per the original data handling: Estimation of nucleated cell counts relied on the amplification of reference gene primers. The assay was immunoSEQ multiplex PCR, and TCRdb's table has in-frame clones only and misses some. V, J and clone size derive from that table, while D and trimming were established from the DNA sequence. The profile covers 200,000 to 300,000 clones, with about 83% appearing a single time and under 4.5% taken by the ten largest. For this clone: Other DNA sequences of this sample code for an identical CDR3.

The CDR3 length is 12 residues. J was trimmed by 10 bases and V by 5 bases; bases with no gene match: 2. From germline, CDR1 is MNHEY and CDR2 SMNVEV (reference sequence). The rearrangement joins TRBV27 to TRBJ2-1; TRBD2 matches 10 bases. The TCR was taken from a man in his fifties or sixties with acute or convalescent COVID-19. Sequencing was performed on peripheral blood. CDR3 DNA: TGTGCCAGCAGTCGGGGACTAGCGGAGCAGTTCTTC. Protein: CASSRGLAEQFF.